This T cell receptor (beta chain) came from a study of T cells in Graves' hyperthyroidism and ophthalmopathy. Whole-study findings and limits: In simple terms, a model built on 13 V-J features told ophthalmopathy apart from stable hyperthyroidism.

Patients between 18 and 65 years old had hyperthyroidism, newly diagnosed and lasting under 2 months. Uncontrolled infection, other autoimmune disease, pregnancy or lactation excluded patients. RNA transcripts provided the source from which TCR beta CDR3 regions were amplified. Primed by the HTBI set, a first-round RT-PCR was run on the TCR CDR3. TCRdb fed the multiplex PCR reads into MiXCR, producing one record per CDR3 protein. Of some 510,000 distinct CDR3 sequences listed, around 46% are singletons. To note about this clonotype: What it binds is not known.

The TCR was taken from a young woman with Graves' hyperthyroidism. Sequencing was carried out using peripheral blood or thyroid tissue (not recorded which).

The CDR3 sequence: CASSLAGTGGVGANVLTF. The DNA of the CDR3 is TGTGCCAGCAGCTTAGCTGGGACGGGAGGTGTTGGGGCCAACGTCCTGACTTTC. The chain couples TRBV7-7 to TRBJ2-6; 7 positions agree with TRBD2. V gave up 0 bases and J gave up 3 bases; unmatched junction bases: 8. Germline-derived CDR1 and CDR2 are SSHAT and FNYEAQ (reference sequence). The CDR3 runs to 18 residues.